This record looks at one TCR beta chain sequence and its context. Its antigen remains unidentified. The data stem from a study of shared clonotypes between healthy human individuals. Study-wide results and limits: Generation probabilities of non-shared clonotypes were lower (relative to those shared by all four donors).

This CDR3 comprises 15 residues. Germline CDR1 SGHTA, CDR2 FQGNSA. V was trimmed by 4 bases and J by 4 bases, leaving 14 bases between them. The healthy adult donors were HIV-negative and reported no recent acute infections or vaccinations. It was into CD45RA+ naive and CD45RA-negative memory subsets that the CD4+ cells were split. The authors split each subset's genomic DNA evenly across several immunoSEQ plates. The data were produced by immunoSEQ multiplex PCR, yet TCRdb's version contains in-frame clones alone and is incomplete. The table has more than 900,000 clones, about 80% seen once; the top ten hold more than 0.55%.

The TCR sequence derives from a man between 18 and 35 years old in good health. Some clones in this sample may be carry-over from other donors' samples. The J gene is TRBJ2-1, the V gene TRBV7-2; the D call may be TRBD1 or TRBD2 (5 bases each). Specimen: memory CD4+ T cells from PBMCs. Subset given: CD45RA-negative fraction. In DNA, the CDR3 is TGTGCCAGCAGCTCGGGACCTTTGGAGTACAATGAGCAGTTCTTC. Translation gives CASSSGPLEYNEQFF.